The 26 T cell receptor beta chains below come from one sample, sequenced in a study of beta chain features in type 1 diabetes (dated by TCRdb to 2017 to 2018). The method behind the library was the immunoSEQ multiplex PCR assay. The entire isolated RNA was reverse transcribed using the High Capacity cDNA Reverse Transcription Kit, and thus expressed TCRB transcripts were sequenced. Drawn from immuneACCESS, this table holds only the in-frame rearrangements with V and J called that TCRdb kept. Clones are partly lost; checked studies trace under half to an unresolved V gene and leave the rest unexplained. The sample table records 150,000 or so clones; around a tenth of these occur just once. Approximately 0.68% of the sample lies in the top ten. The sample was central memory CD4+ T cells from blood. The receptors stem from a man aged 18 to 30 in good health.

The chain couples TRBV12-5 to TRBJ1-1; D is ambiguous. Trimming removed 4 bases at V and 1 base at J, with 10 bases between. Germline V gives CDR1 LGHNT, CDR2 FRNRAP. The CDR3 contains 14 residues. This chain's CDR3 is CASGSGLANTEAFF. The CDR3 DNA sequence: TGTGCTAGTGGTTCCGGACTAGCGAACACTGAAGCTTTCTTT.

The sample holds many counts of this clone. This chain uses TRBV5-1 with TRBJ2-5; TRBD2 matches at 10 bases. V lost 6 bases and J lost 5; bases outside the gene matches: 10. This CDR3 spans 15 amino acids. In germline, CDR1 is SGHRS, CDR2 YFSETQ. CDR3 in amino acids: CASTDSSGGGETQYF. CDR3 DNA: TGCGCCAGCACTGACTCTAGCGGGGGAGGGGAGACCCAGTACTTC.

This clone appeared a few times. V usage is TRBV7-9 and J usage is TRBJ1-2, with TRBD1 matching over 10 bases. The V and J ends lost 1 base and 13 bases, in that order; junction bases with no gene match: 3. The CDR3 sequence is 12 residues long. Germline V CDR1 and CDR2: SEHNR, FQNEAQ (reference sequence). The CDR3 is CASSLGQGALTF. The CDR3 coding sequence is TGTGCCAGCAGCTTAGGACAGGGGGCCCTCACCTTC.

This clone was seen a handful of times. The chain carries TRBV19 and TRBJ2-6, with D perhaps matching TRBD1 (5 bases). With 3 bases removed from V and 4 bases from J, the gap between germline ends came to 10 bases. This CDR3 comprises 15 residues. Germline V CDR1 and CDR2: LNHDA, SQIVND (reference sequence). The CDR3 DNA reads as TGTGCCAGTAGTATTTTGGGGCAAGGGGCCAACGTCCTGACTTTC. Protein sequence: CASSILGQGANVLTF.

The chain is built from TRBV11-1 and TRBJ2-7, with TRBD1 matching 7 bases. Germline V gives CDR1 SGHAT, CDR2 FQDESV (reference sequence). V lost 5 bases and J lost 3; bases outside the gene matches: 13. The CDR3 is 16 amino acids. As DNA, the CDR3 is TGTGCCAGCAGCCACCGGGACAGAGGTAGTAACTACGAGCAGTACTTC. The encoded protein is CASSHRDRGSNYEQYF.

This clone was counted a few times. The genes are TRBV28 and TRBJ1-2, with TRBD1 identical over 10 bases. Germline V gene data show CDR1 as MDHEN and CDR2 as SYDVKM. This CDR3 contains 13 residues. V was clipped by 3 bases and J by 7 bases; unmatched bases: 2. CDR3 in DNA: TGTGCCAGCAGTTTGGACAGGGGGTCTGGCTACACCTTC. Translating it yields CASSLDRGSGYTF.

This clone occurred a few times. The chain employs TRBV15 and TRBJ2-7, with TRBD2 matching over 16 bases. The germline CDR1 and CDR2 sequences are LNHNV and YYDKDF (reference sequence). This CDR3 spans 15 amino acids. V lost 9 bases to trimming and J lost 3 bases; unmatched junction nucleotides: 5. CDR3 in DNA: TGTGCCACACGGGGACTAGCGGGGGGGCGCTACGAGCAGTACTTC. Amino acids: CATRGLAGGRYEQYF. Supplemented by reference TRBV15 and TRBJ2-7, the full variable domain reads DAMVIQNPRYQVTQFGKPVTLSCSQTLNHNVMYWYQQKSSQAPKLLFHYYDKDFNNEADTPDNFQSRRPNTSFCFLDIRSPGLGDTAMYLCATRGLAGGRYEQYFGPGTRLTVT.

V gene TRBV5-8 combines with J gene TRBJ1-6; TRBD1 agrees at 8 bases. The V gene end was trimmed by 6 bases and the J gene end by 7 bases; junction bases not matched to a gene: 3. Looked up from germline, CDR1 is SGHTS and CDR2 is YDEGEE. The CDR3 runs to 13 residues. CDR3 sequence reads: CASIRTGNSPLHF. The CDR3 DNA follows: TGTGCCAGCATCCGGACAGGGAATTCACCCCTCCACTTT.

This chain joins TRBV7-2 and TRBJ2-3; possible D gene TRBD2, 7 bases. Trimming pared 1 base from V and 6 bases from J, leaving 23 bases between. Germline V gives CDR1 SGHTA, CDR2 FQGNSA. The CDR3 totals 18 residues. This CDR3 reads CASSLVRLSGGQGDTQYF. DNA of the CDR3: TGTGCCAGCAGCTTAGTGCGGTTGTCCGGGGGGCAAGGGGATACGCAGTATTTT.

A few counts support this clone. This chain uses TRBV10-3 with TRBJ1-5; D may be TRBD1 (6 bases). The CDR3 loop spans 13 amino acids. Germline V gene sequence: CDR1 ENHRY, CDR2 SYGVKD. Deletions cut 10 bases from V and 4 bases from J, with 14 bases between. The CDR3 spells CASNREGNQPQHF. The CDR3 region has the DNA TGTGCCAGTAACAGGGAAGGGAATCAGCCCCAGCATTTT.

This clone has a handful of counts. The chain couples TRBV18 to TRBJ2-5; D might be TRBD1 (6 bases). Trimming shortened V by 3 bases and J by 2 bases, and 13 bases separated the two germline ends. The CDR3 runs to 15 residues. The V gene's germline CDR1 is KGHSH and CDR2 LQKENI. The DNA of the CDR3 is TGTGCCAGCTCACCTTCTACGGGACAACAAGAGACCCAGTACTTC. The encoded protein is CASSPSTGQQETQYF. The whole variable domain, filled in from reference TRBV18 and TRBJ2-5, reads NAGVMQNPRHLVRRRGQEARLRCSPMKGHSHVYWYRQLPEEGLKFMVYLQKENIIDESGMPKERFSAEFPKEGPSILRIQQVVRGDSAAYFCASSPSTGQQETQYFGPGTRLLVL.

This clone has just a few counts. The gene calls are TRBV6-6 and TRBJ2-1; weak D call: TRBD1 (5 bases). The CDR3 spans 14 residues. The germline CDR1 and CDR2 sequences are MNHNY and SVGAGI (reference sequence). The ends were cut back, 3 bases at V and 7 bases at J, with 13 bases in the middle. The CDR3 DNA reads TGTGCCAGCAGTTATACCCAGGGAACGAATGAGCAGTTCTTC. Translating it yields CASSYTQGTNEQFF.

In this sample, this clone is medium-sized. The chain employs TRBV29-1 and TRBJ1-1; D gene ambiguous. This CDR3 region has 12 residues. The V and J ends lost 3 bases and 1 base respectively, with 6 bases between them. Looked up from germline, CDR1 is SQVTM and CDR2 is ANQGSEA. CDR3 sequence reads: CSVDGGNTEAFF. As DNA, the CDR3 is TGCAGCGTTGACGGAGGGAACACTGAAGCTTTCTTT.

CDR3 amino acids: CASSVEQVSYEQYF. In DNA, the CDR3 is TGTGCCAGCAGCGTAGAACAGGTCTCCTACGAGCAGTACTTC. This sequence joins TRBV9 and TRBJ2-7, with a possible D match to TRBD1 (5 bases). The CDR3 runs to 14 residues. Germline CDR1 is SGDLS and CDR2 is YYNGEE. The germline V and J ends were trimmed by 0 bases and 0 bases, with 7 bases remaining between them.

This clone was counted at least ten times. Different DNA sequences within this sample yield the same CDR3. For the CDR3, the DNA is TGCGCCAGCAGCCAAGGAAATAGCGGTGGAACAGATACGCAGTATTTT. Protein: CASSQGNSGGTDTQYF. The rearrangement uses TRBV4-1 and TRBJ2-3; D is possibly TRBD2 (6 bases). The ends were cut back, 1 base at V and 3 bases at J, with 14 bases in the middle. From germline, CDR1 is MGHRA and CDR2 YSYEKL. The CDR3 runs to 16 residues.

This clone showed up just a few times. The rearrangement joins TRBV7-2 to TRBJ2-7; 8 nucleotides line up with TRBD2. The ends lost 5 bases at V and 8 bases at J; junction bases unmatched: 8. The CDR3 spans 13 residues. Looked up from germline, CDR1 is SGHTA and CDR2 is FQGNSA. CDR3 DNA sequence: TGTGCCAGCAGCCCGGCCGGGGGGGGGCAGCAGTACTTC. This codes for CASSPAGGGQQYF.

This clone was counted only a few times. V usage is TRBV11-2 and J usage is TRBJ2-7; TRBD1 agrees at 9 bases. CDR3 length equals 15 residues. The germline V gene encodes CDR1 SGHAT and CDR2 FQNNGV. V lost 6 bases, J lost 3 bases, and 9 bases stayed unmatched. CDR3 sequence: CASSRTGTGFYEQYF. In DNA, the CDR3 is TGTGCCAGCAGTCGAACCGGGACAGGGTTCTACGAGCAGTACTTC.

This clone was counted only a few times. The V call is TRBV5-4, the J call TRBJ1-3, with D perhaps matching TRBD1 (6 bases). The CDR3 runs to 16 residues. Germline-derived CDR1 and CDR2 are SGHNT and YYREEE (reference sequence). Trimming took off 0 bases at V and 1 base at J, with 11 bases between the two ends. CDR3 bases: TGTGCCAGCAGCTTGGGAAGGACAGATTCTGGAAACACCATATATTTT. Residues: CASSLGRTDSGNTIYF.

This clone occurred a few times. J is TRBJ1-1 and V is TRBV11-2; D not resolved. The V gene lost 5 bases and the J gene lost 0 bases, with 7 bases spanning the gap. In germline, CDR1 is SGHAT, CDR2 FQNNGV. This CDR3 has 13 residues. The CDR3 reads CASSDYMNTEAFF. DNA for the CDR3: TGTGCCAGCAGCGATTACATGAACACTGAAGCTTTCTTT.

The CDR3 protein is CASSSWGDSNQPQHF. CDR3 sequence (DNA): TGTGCCAGCAGCTCCTGGGGCGATAGCAATCAGCCCCAGCATTTT. This chain connects TRBV13 to TRBJ1-5, with D possibly being TRBD1 (5 bases). The CDR3 is 15 residues long. Germline CDR1 and CDR2: PRHDT and FYEKMQ (reference sequence). The ends were cut back, 4 bases at V and 0 bases at J, with 10 bases in the middle.

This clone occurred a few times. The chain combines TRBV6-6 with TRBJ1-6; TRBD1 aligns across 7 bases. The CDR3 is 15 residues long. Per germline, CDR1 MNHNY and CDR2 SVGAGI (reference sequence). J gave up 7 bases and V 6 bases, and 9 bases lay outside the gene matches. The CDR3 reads CASSSQTGTNSPLHF. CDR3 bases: TGTGCCAGCAGCTCACAGACAGGGACCAATTCACCCCTCCACTTT.

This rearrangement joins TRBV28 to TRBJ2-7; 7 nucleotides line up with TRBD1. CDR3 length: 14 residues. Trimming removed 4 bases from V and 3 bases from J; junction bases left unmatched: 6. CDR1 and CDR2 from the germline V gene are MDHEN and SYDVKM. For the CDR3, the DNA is TGTGCCAGCAGTTCAGGACAGGCTCTCTACGAGCAGTACTTC. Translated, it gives CASSSGQALYEQYF.

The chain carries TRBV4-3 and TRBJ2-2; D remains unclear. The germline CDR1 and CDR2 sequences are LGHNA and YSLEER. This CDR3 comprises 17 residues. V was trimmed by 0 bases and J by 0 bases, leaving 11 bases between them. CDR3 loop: CASSQDVRATNTGELFF. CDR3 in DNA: TGCGCCAGCAGCCAAGATGTCCGAGCCACGAACACCGGGGAGCTGTTTTTT.

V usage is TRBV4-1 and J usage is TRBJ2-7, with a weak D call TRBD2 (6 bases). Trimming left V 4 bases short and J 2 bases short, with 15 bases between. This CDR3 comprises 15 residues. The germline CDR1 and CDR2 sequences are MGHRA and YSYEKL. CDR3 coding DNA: TGCGCCAGCAGCCGGGGGGACGGAAGCGCCTACGAGCAGTACTTC. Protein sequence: CASSRGDGSAYEQYF.

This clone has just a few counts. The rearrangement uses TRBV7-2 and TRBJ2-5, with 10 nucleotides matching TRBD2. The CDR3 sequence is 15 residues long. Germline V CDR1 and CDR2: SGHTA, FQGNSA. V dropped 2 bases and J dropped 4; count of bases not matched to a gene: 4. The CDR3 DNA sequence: TGTGCCAGCAGCTTACCCACTAGCGGGGTAGAGACCCAGTACTTC. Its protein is CASSLPTSGVETQYF.

The CDR3 region is CASSPSSVGTDTQYF. As DNA, the CDR3 is TGTGCCAGCTCACCATCGAGCGTAGGAACAGATACGCAGTATTTT. V usage is TRBV18 and J usage is TRBJ2-3; D is uncertain. This CDR3 has 15 residues. Germline CDR1 reads KGHSH; CDR2 reads LQKENI. Trimming removed 2 bases from V and 3 bases from J, with 12 bases in between.